This T cell receptor (beta chain) was profiled in a study of shared clonotypes between healthy human individuals. Measured with immunoSEQ multiplex PCR; TCRdb has only the in-frame clones, and not every one. The sample includes around 990,000 clones, 70% to 85% seen only once; the top ten take 0.89%. Overall study findings and caveats: Sorted-subset sequencing was shown by rarefaction to be incomplete despite large depth.

The CDR3 totals 13 residues. The germline V gene encodes CDR1 SGHNT and CDR2 YENEEA. The J segment lost 6 bases and the V segment lost 2 bases, leaving 1 base of the junction unmatched. As regards this clone: The antigen remains unidentified. This sample also contains other DNA sequences that code for the same CDR3.

The TCR comes from a man between 18 and 29 years old in good health. Some clones in this sample may be carry-over from other donors' samples. This chain connects TRBV11-3 to TRBJ2-1; 7 nucleotides match TRBD1. The sequenced sample consisted of memory CD4+ T cells from PBMCs. Subset reported: CD45RA-negative fraction. The CDR3 protein is CASSLSGGNEQFF. The CDR3 DNA reads TGTGCCAGCAGCTTATCAGGGGGCAATGAGCAGTTCTTC.